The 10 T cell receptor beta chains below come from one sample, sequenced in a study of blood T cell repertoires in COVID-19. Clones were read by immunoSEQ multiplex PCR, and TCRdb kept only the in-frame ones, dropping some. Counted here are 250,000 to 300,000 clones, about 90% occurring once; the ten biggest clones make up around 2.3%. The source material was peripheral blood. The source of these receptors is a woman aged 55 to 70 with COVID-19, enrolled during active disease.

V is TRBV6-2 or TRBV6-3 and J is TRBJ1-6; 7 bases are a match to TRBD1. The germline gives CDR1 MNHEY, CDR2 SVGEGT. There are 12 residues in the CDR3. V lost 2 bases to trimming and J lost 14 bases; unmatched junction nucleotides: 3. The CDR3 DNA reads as TGTGCCAGCAGTTACGCCGACAGGGCCCTCCACTTT. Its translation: CASSYADRALHF.

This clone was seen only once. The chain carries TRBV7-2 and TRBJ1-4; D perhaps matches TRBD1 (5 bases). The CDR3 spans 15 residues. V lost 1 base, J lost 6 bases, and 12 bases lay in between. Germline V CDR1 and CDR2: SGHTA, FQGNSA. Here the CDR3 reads CASSLGRGGDEKLFF. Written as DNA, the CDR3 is TGTGCCAGCAGCTTAGGGCGGGGGGGAGATGAAAAACTGTTTTTT.

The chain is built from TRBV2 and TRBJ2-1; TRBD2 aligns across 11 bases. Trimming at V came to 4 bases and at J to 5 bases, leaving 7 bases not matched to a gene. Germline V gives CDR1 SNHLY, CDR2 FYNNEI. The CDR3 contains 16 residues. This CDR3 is CASSAELAGADNEQFF. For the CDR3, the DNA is TGTGCCAGCAGTGCGGAACTAGCGGGGGCCGACAATGAGCAGTTCTTC.

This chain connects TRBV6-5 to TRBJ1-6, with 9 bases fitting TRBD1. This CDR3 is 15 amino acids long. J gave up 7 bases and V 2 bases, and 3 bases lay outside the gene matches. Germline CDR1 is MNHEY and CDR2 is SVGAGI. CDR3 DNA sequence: TGTGCCAGCAGTTACCAGGGACAGGGAAATTCACCCCTCCACTTT. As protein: CASSYQGQGNSPLHF.

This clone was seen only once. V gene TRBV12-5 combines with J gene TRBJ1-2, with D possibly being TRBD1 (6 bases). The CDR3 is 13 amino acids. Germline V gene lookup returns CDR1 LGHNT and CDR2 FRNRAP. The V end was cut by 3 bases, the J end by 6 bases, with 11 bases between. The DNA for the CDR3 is TGTGCTAGTGGTTTTCAGGGGTGGGATGGCTACACCTTC. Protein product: CASGFQGWDGYTF. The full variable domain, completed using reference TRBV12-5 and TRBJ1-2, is DARVTQTPRHKVTEMGQEVTMRCQPILGHNTVFWYRQTMMQGLELLAYFRNRAPLDDSGMPKDRFSAEMPDATLATLKIQPSEPRDSAVYFCASGFQGWDGYTFGSGTRLTVV.

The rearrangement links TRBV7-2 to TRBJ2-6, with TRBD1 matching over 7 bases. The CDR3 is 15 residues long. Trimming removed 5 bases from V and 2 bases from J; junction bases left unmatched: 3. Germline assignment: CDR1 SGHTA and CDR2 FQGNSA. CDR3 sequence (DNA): TGTGCCAGCAGCCTCGACAGGGCTGGGGCCAACGTCCTGACTTTC. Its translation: CASSLDRAGANVLTF.

The CDR3 loop reads CASSKRGNSTWDQPQHF. The CDR3 DNA is TGTGCCAGCAGCAAGCGGGGGAATAGCACGTGGGATCAGCCCCAGCATTTT. The gene calls are TRBV5-6 and TRBJ1-5, with TRBD1 as a possible D gene (5 bases). Germline V lookup: CDR1 SGHDT, CDR2 YYEEEE. The V end lost 4 bases, the J end lost 5 bases, and 22 bases lay between the germline ends. The CDR3 runs 17 residues.

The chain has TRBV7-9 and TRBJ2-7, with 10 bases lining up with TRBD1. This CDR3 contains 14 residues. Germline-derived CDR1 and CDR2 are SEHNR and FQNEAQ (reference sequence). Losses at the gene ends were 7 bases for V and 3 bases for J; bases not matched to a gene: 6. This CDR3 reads CASTSGTGDYEQYF. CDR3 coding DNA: TGTGCCAGCACATCCGGGACAGGGGACTACGAGCAGTACTTC.

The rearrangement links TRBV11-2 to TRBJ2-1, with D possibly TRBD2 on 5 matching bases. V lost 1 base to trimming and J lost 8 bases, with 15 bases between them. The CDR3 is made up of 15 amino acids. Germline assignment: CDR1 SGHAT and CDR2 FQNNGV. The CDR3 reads CASSLGQRTADEQFF. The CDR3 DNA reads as TGTGCCAGCAGCTTAGGTCAGCGGACGGCGGATGAGCAGTTCTTC.

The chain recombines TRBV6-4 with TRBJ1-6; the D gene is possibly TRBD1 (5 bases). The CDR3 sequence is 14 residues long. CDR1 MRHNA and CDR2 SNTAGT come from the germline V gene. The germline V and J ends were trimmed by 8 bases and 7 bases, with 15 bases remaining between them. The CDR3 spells CASALKGENSPLHF. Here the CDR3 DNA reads TGTGCCAGCGCCCTGAAAGGGGAAAATTCACCCCTCCACTTT.